This TCR beta chain was documented in a study of shared clonotypes between healthy human individuals. Overall study: Per donor, CD8 memory used one plate, CD8 naive used two, CD4 memory used three and CD4 naive used three.

Naivety among CD8 cells was defined by CD45RO negativity and positive CCR7 selection, thereby excluding terminally differentiated effector memory CD45RA+ cells. Donors, healthy HIV-negative adults, lacked recent acute infections or vaccinations. Notes on this clone: Its target is unknown.

Study-level findings and limits: Unshared clonotypes carried lower generation probabilities than those common to all four donors.

Here immunoSEQ multiplex PCR was the method, and the copy in TCRdb shows in-frame clones only, minus some. The data show around 1.9 million clones, 90% to 95% seen once. V was cut by 2 bases and J by 10 bases, with 9 bases left in between. The CDR3 is made up of 13 amino acids. Germline loops: CDR1 SGHAT, CDR2 FQNNGV. The sequence was obtained from a man aged 18 to 30 in good health. Some clones in this sample may be carry-over from other donors' samples. Sequencing input: naive CD8+ T cells from PBMCs. The rearrangement joins TRBV11-2 to TRBJ1-6; D unresolved. CDR3 sequence reads: CASSLSAESPLHF. CDR3 DNA: TGTGCCAGCAGCTTATCGGCAGAGTCACCCCTCCACTTT. Based on the CDR3 plus reference TRBV11-2 and TRBJ1-6, the full variable domain is EAGVAQSPRYKIIEKRQSVAFWCNPISGHATLYWYQQILGQGPKLLIQFQNNGVVDDSQLPKDRFSAERLKGVDSTLKIQPAKLEDSAVYLCASSLSAESPLHFGNGTRLTVT.